This TCR beta chain emerged from a study of identical twins (TCRdb year 2016). For the wider study: TCR alpha and beta repertoires from monozygotic twins, unrelated adults of various ages and cord blood were deep-sequenced to test whether fetal clonotypes persist. To rule out contamination, the twin experiments were replicated at different times with different library preparation protocols.

Every donor was a healthy Caucasian. Three pairs of female monozygotic twins, all aged about 18 to 29 years, were included in the twin cohort. Positive isolation kits from Invitrogen were used to isolate the CD4+ and CD8+ T cell populations. Beyond this particular receptor, the publication reports: Conclusions relied on cross-sectional statistical analysis, since the same donors could not be followed over many years. Compared with coincidental sharing between unrelated individuals, an excess of low generation-probability sequences was observed among out-of-frame TCR alpha sequences shared between twins. Invariant T cells such as MAIT and iNKT could partly confound zero-insertion analyses, although diverse VJ usage argued against such confounding for most clonotypes. Recombination models systematically underestimated out-of-frame TCR alpha sharing in monozygotic twins but agreed with sharing between unrelated individuals. The excess sharing between twins in beta out-of-frame sequences was weaker because fewer shared sequences reduced the signal-to-noise ratio. Fewer insertions were carried by abundant cord blood beta clonotypes, a similar but weaker trend appeared in young adult naive repertoires, and no such trend appeared in memory repertoires.

On this clonotype: Its binding antigen is unknown. There are no base qualities to consult, and no much larger clone falls within one base.

Preparation of the library involved 5' RACE. TCRdb names Illumina HiSeq 2000 as the instrument used. A universal primer binding site was added through template switching, and the final cDNA carried a unique molecular identifier so that TCR cDNA molecules could be counted accurately. Specific primers in the conserved constant-segment region were used to synthesize first-strand cDNA for the TCR alpha and beta chains. Each cDNA library was double barcoded, with a SMART-Mk sample barcode plus Illumina barcodes, to control for contamination. Two successive PCR steps introduced TruSeq adapter sequences along with Illumina sample barcodes. Sequencing of the TCR alpha and beta cDNA libraries was done on the Illumina HiSeq platform using custom primers. As for the original processing: MiGEC was used to process raw reads and extract unique molecular identifiers, and MiXCR was used to find CDR3 positions. Recombination models were inferred per individual with the repgenHMM and IGoR tools using an EM algorithm. Shared clonotypes were analyzed with the tcR package in R, and sharing was normalized by the product of cloneset sizes. To study raw recombination without the effects of thymic and clonal selection, out-of-frame nonproductive sequences were analyzed. The public reads were quality trimmed at Q25 with fastp and then assembled into clones with MiXCR by TCRdb, keeping productive beta chains. When rows share a CDR3 protein, they turn into one entry using the most common DNA and genes. TCRdb assigned the V and J calls; the authors' analysis was not used. For this sample there are 400,000 to 600,000 distinct CDR3 sequences; under 25% appear just once. The ten biggest clones cover 0.4% to 0.6% of the sample.

V is cut back by 0 bases and J by 4 bases, with 9 bases in the junction unmatched. The CDR3, from cysteine to phenylalanine, totals 16 residues. The only DNA kept is the CDR3, 48 bases in frame from the first base. CDR1 is given as DFQATT and CDR2 as SNEGSKA, both from the germline V gene (reference sequence). In addition, the sample was reused for a study of yellow fever vaccine responses in identical twins. The second investigation adds: According to the authors, the vaccine-induced T cell response in identical twins seemed to be partly convergent and partly specific to each individual. In the study, vaccine-responding T cell clones were precisely tracked in identical twins.

The rearrangement combines TRBV20-1 with TRBJ2-5, with 9 central nucleotides matching TRBD2. The sample was CD4+ T cells sorted from blood. This TCR was recovered from a woman in her late teens or twenties in good health. DNA sequence: TGCAGTGCTAGAGATGTGCCTAGCGGGGTTGGAGAGACCCAGTACTTC. It specifies CSARDVPSGVGETQYF.